Described below is a single T cell receptor (beta chain) sequence and its context. Its antigen remains unknown. The sample contains more than one DNA sequence encoding this CDR3. It was cDNA, reverse transcribed from extracted RNA, that served as the sequencing template. The repertoire was sequenced with immunoSEQ multiplex PCR; TCRdb's copy has only in-frame clones and lacks some. The repertoire holds some 170,000 clones, with around 63% as singletons. V was pared by 3 bases and J by 0 bases, with 8 bases between. CDR3 length equals 13 residues. Germline loops: CDR1 SQVTM, CDR2 ANQGSEA. The data were taken from a study of CD8+ T cells in alopecia areata. Study-wide context: Those treated were given oral tofacitinib at 5 to 10 mg twice daily.

Whole-study results and caveats: Sharing of TCRs across patients appeared less clear than in mice, possibly for HLA-related reasons. For lesional scalp, especially alopecia totalis/universalis, clonality was higher than in normal scalp.

The sequencing here drew on CD4+ T cells sorted from blood, taken at week 0. This sequence joins TRBV29-1 and TRBJ1-1; D remains unclear. The source of this sequence is a human donor with alopecia areata. CDR3 amino acids: CSVEGSLNTEAFF. The CDR3 region has the DNA TGCAGCGTTGAGGGCTCATTGAACACTGAAGCTTTCTTT.